This T cell receptor beta chain emerged from a study of cytomegalovirus exposure and HLA in healthy donors. Study outcomes and limitations: For most TCR sequences rarity was the rule, although some public TCRs occurred in many donors. In a later analysis, 17,000 or so TCR beta sequences were associated with HLA alleles at 0.05 false discovery rate.

The PCR was carried out with 60 Vbeta primers and 13 Jbeta primers. Sequenced by immunoSEQ multiplex PCR; TCRdb stores in-frame clones only, minus some. The sample lists about 110,000 clones; around 77% were seen once. As regards this clone: Its antigen is not identified.

The sample taken for sequencing was PBMCs. The sequence was obtained from a woman aged 25 to 39 in good health and CMV-seropositive.

CDR3 sequence (DNA): TGCGCCAGCAGCACGGGACAGGGAGGTTACGAGCAGTACTTC. Translating gives CASSTGQGGYEQYF. The rearrangement uses TRBV5-1 and TRBJ2-7; TRBD1 matches at 9 bases. The CDR3 runs 14 residues. The V gene's germline CDR1 is SGHRS and CDR2 YFSETQ. V lost 4 bases to trimming and J lost 4 bases; unmatched junction nucleotides: 6.